Listed below are T cell receptor beta chains from one sample, sequenced in a study of blood T cell repertoires in COVID-19. Here immunoSEQ multiplex PCR was the method, and the copy in TCRdb shows in-frame clones only, minus some. The repertoire holds over 300,000 clones, 85% seen once, with roughly 7% in the top ten. Sample: peripheral blood. These receptors came from a human donor in a cohort sampled during active COVID-19. Each CDR3 is given with its conserved first and last residue. The D gene is left open where the match is weak. Where a row states a size, it is once, few, many or the class of an expanded clone; other rows omit it.

v_gene	abundance	d_gene	j_gene	CDR3nt	CDR3aa
TRBV19	few	NA	TRBJ1-2	TGTGCCACATACAGTTCTAACTATGGCTACACCTTC	CATYSSNYGYTF
TRBV4-1	many	NA	TRBJ2-7	TGCGCCAGCAGCCAAATTGGGAGTTACGAGCAGTACTTC	CASSQIGSYEQYF
TRBV5-1	NA	NA	TRBJ1-2	TGCGCCAGCAGCTTGAAGGGAGGCGGTGGCTACACCTTC	CASSLKGGGGYTF
TRBV6-5	NA	NA	TRBJ2-3	TGTGCCAGCAGTTACCTGGGGGGGGGCGGAAGGGATACGCAGTATTTT	CASSYLGGGGRDTQYF
TRBV2	NA	NA	TRBJ2-5	TGTGCCAGCAGTACCACCGGGAGCCCGCAAGAGACCCAGTACTTC	CASSTTGSPQETQYF
TRBV6-5	NA	NA	TRBJ2-5	TGTGCCAGCAGTTACCGGGCAGGGGACGGGACCCAGTACTTC	CASSYRAGDGTQYF
TRBV5-4	few	NA	TRBJ2-2	TGTGCCAGCAGCCCGGACTTCCGGAGGACCGGGGAGCTGTTTTTT	CASSPDFRRTGELFF
TRBV24-1	NA	TRBD1	TRBJ2-2	TGTGCCACCAGTGGGACAGGGGATTTTGGCACCGGGGAGCTGTTTTTT	CATSGTGDFGTGELFF
TRBV27	NA	NA	TRBJ1-2	TGTGCCAGCAGTCCATTTCGACAGGCCCACTATGGCTACACCTTC	CASSPFRQAHYGYTF
TRBV2	NA	NA	TRBJ1-1	TGTGCCAGCAGCTCAGGACAGAAGGGCGTAAAAGCTTTCTTT	CASSSGQKGVKAFF
TRBV3-1/TRBV3-2	NA	TRBD1	TRBJ1-2	TGTGCCAGCAGCCCATCGACAGGGAACTCCACCTTC	CASSPSTGNSTF
TRBV13	NA	NA	TRBJ1-2	TGTGCCAGCAGCTTAAGCGGCTTCAACTATGGCTACACCTTC	CASSLSGFNYGYTF
TRBV14	NA	NA	TRBJ1-1	TGTGCCAGCAGCCAAGCACCGAGATCTGAAGCTTTCTTT	CASSQAPRSEAFF
TRBV4-1	NA	TRBD1	TRBJ1-5	TGCGCCAGCAGCCAAGATACAGGGGGTCAGCCCCAGCATTTT	CASSQDTGGQPQHF
TRBV6-5	NA	NA	TRBJ1-1	TGTGCCAGCAATATAGGGAGCACTGAAGCTTTCTTT	CASNIGSTEAFF
TRBV19	NA	NA	TRBJ1-4	TGTGCCAGTAGTGAGGCTATAGATGAAAAACTGTTTTTT	CASSEAIDEKLFF
TRBV28	NA	TRBD1	TRBJ1-1	TGTGCCAGCAGTTTGGGGACAGTCTACACTGAAGCTTTCTTT	CASSLGTVYTEAFF